This entry lists 27 T cell receptor beta chains sequenced from one sample in a study of blood T cell repertoires in COVID-19. The data were produced by immunoSEQ multiplex PCR, yet TCRdb's version contains in-frame clones alone and is incomplete. The sample yields 150,000 to 200,000 clones, 82% seen once. The sample was PBMCs or T cells enriched from blood (not recorded which). All receptors come from a woman in her sixties or seventies with acute COVID-19.

In DNA, the CDR3 is TGCGCCAGCAGCCAAGAATGGCAGGGGGCCGCCCAAGAGACCCAGTACTTC. This sequence encodes CASSQEWQGAAQETQYF. The gene calls are TRBV4-1 and TRBJ2-5, with 8 nucleotides matching TRBD1. V was pared by 0 bases and J by 1 base, with 7 bases of the junction left unmatched. The CDR3 totals 17 residues. Germline V gene sequence: CDR1 MGHRA, CDR2 YSYEKL.

V gene TRBV10-1 combines with J gene TRBJ2-1; D might be TRBD2 (5 bases). The V end was cut by 3 bases, the J end by 8 bases, with 20 bases between. This CDR3 is 16 amino acids long. The germline CDR1 and CDR2 sequences are WNHNN and SYGVQD (reference sequence). CDR3 coding DNA: TGCGCCAGCAGTGAAGGTCTGACCCCGACCGGGGATGAGCAGTTCTTC. Translation: CASSEGLTPTGDEQFF.

The chain employs TRBV24-1 and TRBJ1-2, with D possibly being TRBD1 (6 bases). CDR1 and CDR2 from the germline V gene are KGHDR and SFDVKD. V lost 12 bases and J lost 4, with 17 bases in between. CDR3 size: 13 residues. The DNA of the CDR3 is TGTGCCGCTGGGGGGGGCGCGGGCTATGGCTACACCTTC. This encodes CAAGGGAGYGYTF.

V gene TRBV5-4 combines with J gene TRBJ2-5; 10 bases match TRBD2. This CDR3 is built from 15 residues. Germline V CDR1 and CDR2: SGHNT, YYREEE (reference sequence). The V segment lost 4 bases and the J segment 1 base; nucleotides outside the gene matches: 4. The CDR3 region is CASSPWTSGQETQYF. CDR3 bases: TGTGCCAGCAGCCCCTGGACTAGCGGCCAAGAGACCCAGTACTTC.

The sample holds a few counts of this clone. V and J are TRBV18 and TRBJ1-3, with 9 bases aligning to TRBD1. The CDR3 covers 19 residues. After removal of 4 bases from V and 4 bases from J, the junction contained 17 bases not matched to a gene. Germline V gene data show CDR1 as KGHSH and CDR2 as LQKENI. The CDR3 region has the DNA TGTGCCAGCTCACGCAACCGGGACAGGGCCCTCCATGAGGGAAACACCATATATTTT. Its protein product is CASSRNRDRALHEGNTIYF.

This chain uses TRBV5-8 with TRBJ2-7, with no clear D. The CDR3 contains 15 residues. Trimming stripped 0 bases from V and 5 bases from J, with 15 bases between. Germline V gene lookup returns CDR1 SGHTS and CDR2 YDEGEE. CDR3 coding DNA: TGTGCCAGCAGCTTGGGAACACTTCACCAGGACGAGCAGTACGTC. Amino acids: CASSLGTLHQDEQYV.

This clone was counted between two and nine times. V gene TRBV6-6 combines with J gene TRBJ1-1; 7 bases are a match to TRBD1. The V segment lost 6 bases and the J segment 3 bases; nucleotides outside the gene matches: 7. The CDR3 loop spans 14 amino acids. Germline V lookup: CDR1 MNHNY, CDR2 SVGAGI (reference sequence). CDR3: CASRRKGADTEAFF. In DNA form, the CDR3 reads TGTGCCAGCAGGCGTAAGGGGGCCGACACTGAAGCTTTCTTT.

V is TRBV3-1 (or the pseudogene TRBV3-2) and J is TRBJ2-1; TRBD2 aligns across 12 bases. This CDR3 has 15 residues. CDR1 is LGHDT, CDR2 YNNKEL, per germline (reference sequence). V shed 4 bases and J 5 bases; nucleotides not matched to a gene: 3. In nucleotides, the CDR3 is TGTGCCAGCAGCCGCACTAGCGGGAGGCACAATGAGCAGTTCTTC. Its translation is CASSRTSGRHNEQFF.

This chain connects TRBV13 to TRBJ2-1; 10 bases agree with TRBD2. This CDR3 comprises 17 residues. The germline gives CDR1 PRHDT, CDR2 FYEKMQ (reference sequence). V shed 4 bases, J shed 9 bases, and the junction held 15 bases outside the gene matches. The chain's CDR3 is CASSSRRAGGIFLEQFF. DNA for the CDR3: TGTGCCAGCAGCTCCCGGAGAGCGGGAGGGATTTTCCTTGAGCAGTTCTTC.

The chain carries TRBV5-6 and TRBJ1-4, with TRBD1 as a possible D gene (5 bases). V shed 7 bases and J shed 4 bases, with 11 bases lying between them. Germline-derived CDR1 and CDR2 are SGHDT and YYEEEE. The CDR3 covers 13 residues. The CDR3 bases are TGTGCCAGCTCTGTGACAGTTAATGAAAAACTGTTTTTT. It encodes CASSVTVNEKLFF.

CDR3 DNA sequence: TGTGCCAGCAGTGCCAGGACAGGGGACACCGGGGAGCTGTTTTTT. The encoded protein is CASSARTGDTGELFF. This sequence joins TRBV2 and TRBJ2-2; 9 nucleotides agree with TRBD1. Germline CDR1 SNHLY, CDR2 FYNNEI. This CDR3 has 15 amino acids. Trimming cost V 4 bases and J 3 bases; bases outside gene matches: 3.

The rearrangement links TRBV27 to TRBJ1-1; a weak D match, TRBD1 (6 bases). With 0 bases removed from V and 4 bases from J, the gap between germline ends came to 12 bases. The CDR3 is 15 residues long. Germline V gene sequence: CDR1 MNHEY, CDR2 SMNVEV (reference sequence). CDR3 amino acids: CASSLSGGGGTEAFF. DNA for the CDR3: TGTGCCAGCAGTTTATCCGGGGGAGGGGGCACTGAAGCTTTCTTT.

The chain combines TRBV6-5 with TRBJ1-2; D gene unclear. CDR3 length: 14 amino acids. Germline assignment: CDR1 MNHEY and CDR2 SVGAGI. The V gene lost 7 bases and the J gene lost 2 bases, with 14 bases spanning the gap. The CDR3 here is CASTLQRVNYGYTF. Here the CDR3 DNA reads TGTGCCAGCACCCTTCAGAGGGTCAACTATGGCTACACCTTC.

This chain connects TRBV5-1 to TRBJ2-2; TRBD1 matches 8 bases. V trimming: 2 bases; J trimming: 3 bases; junction bases outside the gene matches: 15. This CDR3 comprises 19 residues. Per the germline V gene, CDR1 is SGHRS and CDR2 is YFSETQ. CDR3 residues: CASSLKTSTGALYTGELFF. As DNA, the CDR3 is TGCGCCAGCAGCTTAAAGACCTCGACAGGGGCGTTATACACCGGGGAGCTGTTTTTT.

V is TRBV10-3 and J is TRBJ1-3, with 9 bases fitting TRBD1. CDR3 length equals 20 residues. Germline V gives CDR1 ENHRY, CDR2 SYGVKD. V lost 4 bases, J lost 0 bases, and 16 bases stayed unmatched. CDR3 bases: TGTGCCATCAGTGCCTGGACAGGGGACAATCCCGACCACTCTGGAAACACCATATATTTT. This gives the protein CAISAWTGDNPDHSGNTIYF.

This sequence joins TRBV6-2 or TRBV6-3 and TRBJ2-2, with 8 bases lining up with TRBD2. V was pared by 4 bases and J by 6 bases, with 7 bases of the junction left unmatched. The CDR3 contains 15 residues. Germline lookup yields CDR1 MNHEY and CDR2 SVGEGT. The CDR3 DNA reads as TGTGCCAGCAGTTCAGTCGGGGGGGGCGCCGGGGAGCTGTTTTTT. This encodes CASSSVGGGAGELFF.

Only one count was recorded for this clone. The chain recombines TRBV2 with TRBJ2-7, with 9 nucleotides matching TRBD2. The CDR3 loop spans 13 amino acids. Trimming took 6 bases from V and 2 from J; bases not matched to a gene: 2. Germline V gives CDR1 SNHLY, CDR2 FYNNEI. The CDR3 loop reads CASRVAGAYEQYF. CDR3 coding DNA: TGTGCCAGCAGGGTAGCGGGGGCCTACGAGCAGTACTTC.

The rearrangement links TRBV6-5 to TRBJ2-7; 9 nucleotides agree with TRBD2. Germline V gene data show CDR1 as MNHEY and CDR2 as SVGAGI. The junction had 15 bases not matched to a gene; V was cut back by 10 bases and J by 5 bases. The CDR3 totals 15 residues. CDR3 bases: TGTGCCATCCTAACGCGGGAGGGATTTACGAACGAGCAGTACTTC. Its protein product is CAILTREGFTNEQYF.

This sequence joins TRBV29-1 and TRBJ2-3; the D gene is possibly TRBD1 (6 bases). The CDR3 totals 13 residues. Germline CDR1 reads SQVTM; CDR2 reads ANQGSEA. V lost 6 bases and J 0 bases, leaving 10 bases between the germline ends. This CDR3 reads CSVEQGSTDTQYF. CDR3 DNA: TGCAGCGTGGAACAGGGTAGCACAGATACGCAGTATTTT.

The chain carries TRBV18 and TRBJ1-5, with 10 bases fitting TRBD1. Trimming cost V 6 bases and J 5 bases; bases outside gene matches: 4. CDR3 length equals 14 residues. Per germline, CDR1 KGHSH and CDR2 LQKENI. DNA of the CDR3: TGTGCCAGCTCGGGGACAGGGGATGATCAGCCCCAGCATTTT. The encoded protein is CASSGTGDDQPQHF.

The V gene is TRBV5-1, the J gene TRBJ2-3, with 10 bases matching TRBD2. The CDR3 length is 15 residues. Germline V gene sequence: CDR1 SGHRS, CDR2 YFSETQ. The V and J ends lost 6 bases and 1 base, in that order; junction bases with no gene match: 5. CDR3 region: CASKRGGPRTDTQYF. The CDR3 DNA follows: TGCGCCAGCAAGCGGGGGGGTCCGCGCACAGATACGCAGTATTTT.

A single count supports this clone. The chain links TRBV15 to TRBJ2-2; the D is unclear. The V gene lost 0 bases and the J gene lost 5 bases, with 16 bases spanning the gap. Germline V gives CDR1 LNHNV, CDR2 YYDKDF (reference sequence). The CDR3 extends over 17 amino acids. In DNA form, the CDR3 reads TGTGCCACCAGCAGAGATAGTGGTGAGACTCGGACCGGGGAGCTGTTTTTT. Translated: CATSRDSGETRTGELFF.

The chain uses TRBV7-2 and TRBJ1-4; unclear D gene. The germline V gene has CDR1 SGHTA and CDR2 FQGNSA. The V end was cut by 1 base, the J end by 13 bases, with 16 bases between. This CDR3 region has 14 residues. The CDR3 DNA reads TGTGCCAGCAGCTTAGATCGTACAGTAGGAGGACTGTTTTTT. Its translation is CASSLDRTVGGLFF.

The chain combines TRBV7-9 with TRBJ2-1; unclear D gene. The length of the CDR3 is 13 residues. The V and J ends lost 2 bases and 6 bases respectively, with 8 bases between them. Germline lookup yields CDR1 SEHNR and CDR2 FQNEAQ (reference sequence). This CDR3 reads CASSLRGVNEQFF. CDR3 nucleotides: TGTGCCAGCAGCTTAAGAGGTGTCAATGAGCAGTTCTTC.

The chain combines TRBV5-6 with TRBJ2-5; D not certain. With 1 base removed from V and 1 base from J, the gap between germline ends came to 5 bases. Germline V CDR1 and CDR2: SGHDT, YYEEEE. The CDR3 is 13 amino acids. CDR3 in amino acids: CASSLYPQETQYF. The CDR3 nucleotides read TGTGCCAGCAGCTTGTATCCCCAAGAGACCCAGTACTTC. Based on the CDR3 plus reference TRBV5-6 and TRBJ2-5, the full variable domain is DAGVTQSPTHLIKTRGQQVTLRCSPKSGHDTVSWYQQALGQGPQFIFQYYEEEERQRGNFPDRFSGHQFPNYSSELNVNALLLGDSALYLCASSLYPQETQYFGPGTRLLVL.

The chain uses TRBV21-1 and TRBJ2-7; the D call of TRBD2 is as the table states it, not checked on the DNA. TRBV21-1 is a known pseudogene. The CDR3 is made up of 15 amino acids. In DNA, the CDR3 is TGTGCCAGCAGCACGTTAGCGGGAGGGTTCTACGAGCAGTACTTC. Its translation: CASSTLAGGFYEQYF.

The chain joins TRBV3-1 (or the pseudogene TRBV3-2) to TRBJ1-5; possibly TRBD1 for D (6 bases). Trimming left V 4 bases short and J 4 bases short, with 8 bases between. CDR1 and CDR2 (germline): LGHDT, YNNKEL (reference sequence). The CDR3 length is 13 residues. CDR3 loop: CASSRQANQPQHF. The CDR3 DNA reads as TGTGCCAGCAGCCGACAGGCTAATCAGCCCCAGCATTTT.